The rows below give T cell receptor beta chains drawn from one sample of a study of cytomegalovirus exposure and HLA in healthy donors. Measured with immunoSEQ multiplex PCR; TCRdb has only the in-frame clones, and not every one. The sample holds approximately 110,000 clones, over 60% seen once. The sample was PBMCs. All receptors come from a man aged 25 to 40 in good health and CMV-seropositive. The CDR3 runs from the conserved cysteine through the conserved F or W. A D gene is named only where the DNA matches it firmly. Clone size is not always given. Where it is, it says once, few, many or a class for expanded clones.

d_gene: TRBD2
j_gene: TRBJ2-6
abundance: once
len: 17
v_gene: TRBV2
CDR3aa: CASSVTGGGSGANVLTF
CDR3nt: TGTGCCAGCAGTGTAACGGGAGGGGGTTCTGGGGCCAACGTCCTGACTTTC

d_gene: TRBD1
j_gene: TRBJ1-1
abundance: NA
len: 17
v_gene: TRBV13
CDR3aa: CASSLGQGGILSTEAFF
CDR3nt: TGTGCCAGCAGCCTGGGACAGGGGGGAATCCTGAGCACTGAAGCTTTCTTT

d_gene: TRBD1
j_gene: TRBJ2-1
abundance: NA
len: 15
v_gene: TRBV7-3
CDR3aa: CASSTDRVPYNEQFF
CDR3nt: TGTGCCAGCAGCACGGACAGGGTCCCCTACAATGAGCAGTTCTTC

d_gene: NA
j_gene: TRBJ1-1
abundance: once
len: 14
v_gene: TRBV7-6
CDR3aa: CASSLAGGGTEAFF
CDR3nt: TGTGCCAGCAGCTTAGCGGGGGGGGGCACTGAAGCTTTCTTT

d_gene: TRBD2
j_gene: TRBJ2-7
abundance: NA
len: 17
v_gene: TRBV27
CDR3aa: CASSLATSGGMSYEQYF
CDR3nt: TGTGCCAGCAGTTTAGCGACTAGCGGGGGGATGTCCTACGAGCAGTACTTC

d_gene: TRBD2
j_gene: TRBJ2-1
abundance: NA
len: 15
v_gene: TRBV6-5
CDR3aa: CASSLGLAGGNEQFF
CDR3nt: TGTGCCAGCTCCCTGGGACTAGCGGGGGGCAATGAGCAGTTCTTC

d_gene: NA
j_gene: TRBJ1-5
abundance: NA
len: 16
v_gene: TRBV7-2
CDR3aa: CASSLQGRAGNQPQHF
CDR3nt: TGTGCCAGCAGCTTACAGGGGAGGGCCGGCAATCAGCCCCAGCATTTT

d_gene: NA
j_gene: TRBJ2-1
abundance: few
len: 14
v_gene: TRBV7-3
CDR3aa: CASSWAGDYNEQFF
CDR3nt: TGTGCCAGCAGCTGGGCAGGCGACTACAATGAGCAGTTCTTC

d_gene: NA
j_gene: TRBJ1-1
abundance: NA
len: 13
v_gene: TRBV29-1
CDR3aa: CSDPHAGGGEAFF
CDR3nt: TGCAGCGACCCCCATGCGGGGGGAGGGGAAGCTTTCTTT

d_gene: NA
j_gene: TRBJ1-1
abundance: NA
len: 14
v_gene: TRBV9
CDR3aa: CASSVAGLNTEAFF
CDR3nt: TGTGCCAGCAGCGTAGCAGGGCTGAACACTGAAGCTTTCTTT

d_gene: TRBD2
j_gene: TRBJ2-3
abundance: few
len: 15
v_gene: TRBV29-1
CDR3aa: CSVGTSGGGGDTQYF
CDR3nt: TGCAGCGTGGGGACTAGCGGGGGAGGTGGAGATACGCAGTATTTT

d_gene: TRBD1
j_gene: TRBJ1-5
abundance: NA
len: 16
v_gene: TRBV2
CDR3aa: CASQGQGARSNQPQHF
CDR3nt: TGTGCCAGCCAGGGACAGGGGGCCAGAAGCAATCAGCCCCAGCATTTT

d_gene: NA
j_gene: TRBJ1-1
abundance: NA
len: 13
v_gene: TRBV6-5
CDR3aa: CASSSTDNTEAFF
CDR3nt: TGTGCCAGCTCATCGACAGACAACACTGAAGCTTTCTTT

d_gene: NA
j_gene: TRBJ1-1
abundance: NA
len: 13
v_gene: TRBV6-1
CDR3aa: CASKGRGNTEAFF
CDR3nt: TGTGCCAGCAAGGGCAGGGGCAACACTGAAGCTTTCTTT

d_gene: TRBD1
j_gene: TRBJ1-6
abundance: NA
len: 14
v_gene: TRBV5-1
CDR3aa: CASSWGQADSPLHF
CDR3nt: TGCGCCAGCAGCTGGGGACAGGCCGATTCACCCCTCCACTTT

d_gene: NA
j_gene: TRBJ1-1
abundance: NA
len: 13
v_gene: TRBV7-2
CDR3aa: CASRSTGTQEAFF
CDR3nt: TGTGCCAGCAGATCGACCGGGACTCAGGAAGCTTTCTTT

d_gene: NA
j_gene: TRBJ2-4
abundance: NA
len: 17
v_gene: TRBV2
CDR3aa: CASSRPRRGEAKNIQYF
CDR3nt: TGTGCCAGCAGTCGCCCTCGCAGGGGGGAAGCCAAAAACATTCAGTACTTC

d_gene: NA
j_gene: TRBJ1-5
abundance: NA
len: 13
v_gene: TRBV28
CDR3aa: CASSDDSGQPQHF
CDR3nt: TGTGCCAGCTCCGACGATTCCGGGCAGCCCCAGCATTTT

d_gene: NA
j_gene: TRBJ2-1
abundance: NA
len: 15
v_gene: TRBV7-9
CDR3aa: CASSPQGMGLNEQFF
CDR3nt: TGTGCCAGCAGCCCTCAGGGTATGGGGCTCAATGAGCAGTTCTTC

d_gene: NA
j_gene: TRBJ1-2
abundance: few
len: 14
v_gene: TRBV6-1
CDR3aa: CASMTYRANYGYTF
CDR3nt: TGTGCCAGCATGACTTACAGGGCGAACTATGGCTACACCTTC

d_gene: NA
j_gene: TRBJ2-1
abundance: NA
len: 11
v_gene: TRBV5-1
CDR3aa: CASSEGNEQFF
CDR3nt: TGCGCCAGCAGCGAGGGCAATGAGCAGTTCTTC

d_gene: NA
j_gene: TRBJ1-1
abundance: few
len: 12
v_gene: TRBV30
CDR3aa: CAWRGEGTEAFF
CDR3nt: TGTGCCTGGAGAGGGGAGGGGACTGAAGCTTTCTTT

d_gene: TRBD1
j_gene: TRBJ2-2
abundance: NA
len: 14
v_gene: TRBV4-2
CDR3aa: CASSRTGGIGKLFF
CDR3nt: TGTGCCAGCAGCCGGACAGGGGGCATCGGGAAGCTGTTTTTT

d_gene: NA
j_gene: TRBJ1-2
abundance: NA
len: 14
v_gene: TRBV4-1
CDR3aa: CASGKGAWGYGYPF
CDR3nt: TGCGCCAGTGGCAAAGGGGCTTGGGGCTATGGCTACCCCTTC

d_gene: NA
j_gene: TRBJ1-6
abundance: NA
len: 12
v_gene: TRBV30
CDR3aa: CAWSRVDSPLHF
CDR3nt: TGTGCCTGGAGCAGGGTTGATTCACCCCTCCACTTT

d_gene: TRBD1
j_gene: TRBJ2-7
abundance: NA
len: 13
v_gene: TRBV2
CDR3aa: CASSADREGEQYF
CDR3nt: TGTGCCAGCAGTGCCGACAGGGAAGGCGAGCAGTACTTC

d_gene: NA
j_gene: TRBJ2-1
abundance: NA
len: 14
v_gene: TRBV7-3
CDR3aa: CASSGGTAYNEQFF
CDR3nt: TGTGCCAGCAGCGGAGGGACAGCCTACAATGAGCAGTTCTTC

d_gene: NA
j_gene: TRBJ1-2
abundance: NA
len: 12
v_gene: TRBV30
CDR3aa: CAGRDRNYGYTF
CDR3nt: TGTGCCGGACGGGATCGAAACTATGGCTACACCTTC

d_gene: TRBD1
j_gene: TRBJ1-6
abundance: once
len: 15
v_gene: TRBV5-1
CDR3aa: CASSEGTGNNSPLHF
CDR3nt: TGCGCCAGCAGCGAAGGGACAGGGAACAATTCACCCCTCCACTTT

d_gene: NA
j_gene: TRBJ1-1
abundance: few
len: 15
v_gene: TRBV6-1
CDR3aa: CASRGGQAGNTEAFF
CDR3nt: TGTGCCAGCAGGGGGGGGCAGGCAGGGAACACTGAAGCTTTCTTT

d_gene: NA
j_gene: TRBJ2-4
abundance: NA
len: 16
v_gene: TRBV2
CDR3aa: CASTRIGGLAKNIQYF
CDR3nt: TGTGCCAGCACCCGGATTGGCGGGTTGGCCAAAAACATTCAGTACTTC

d_gene: TRBD1
j_gene: TRBJ2-2
abundance: NA
len: 14
v_gene: TRBV19
CDR3aa: CASSMGQGTGELFF
CDR3nt: TGTGCCAGTAGTATGGGACAGGGAACCGGGGAGCTGTTTTTT

d_gene: NA
j_gene: TRBJ2-5
abundance: NA
len: 14
v_gene: TRBV5-1
CDR3aa: CASSLEGPQETQYF
CDR3nt: TGCGCCAGCAGCTTGGAGGGGCCCCAAGAGACCCAGTACTTC

d_gene: TRBD1
j_gene: TRBJ1-4
abundance: NA
len: 14
v_gene: TRBV6-6
CDR3aa: CASSDTGGGEKLFF
CDR3nt: TGTGCCAGCAGTGACACAGGGGGAGGAGAAAAACTGTTTTTT

d_gene: NA
j_gene: TRBJ2-3
abundance: NA
len: 15
v_gene: TRBV9
CDR3aa: CASSVNPGSTDTQYF
CDR3nt: TGTGCCAGCAGCGTGAACCCGGGGAGCACAGATACGCAGTATTTT

d_gene: NA
j_gene: TRBJ1-1
abundance: few
len: 14
v_gene: TRBV14
CDR3aa: CASSHPDRISEAFF
CDR3nt: TGTGCCAGCAGCCACCCGGACAGAATTAGTGAAGCTTTCTTT

d_gene: NA
j_gene: TRBJ2-5
abundance: few
len: 13
v_gene: TRBV14
CDR3aa: CASSQNTGKTQYF
CDR3nt: TGTGCCAGCAGCCAGAATACAGGGAAGACCCAGTACTTC

d_gene: NA
j_gene: TRBJ2-5
abundance: NA
len: 15
v_gene: TRBV5-6
CDR3aa: CASSWRGRFQETQYF
CDR3nt: TGTGCCAGCAGTTGGCGGGGACGCTTTCAAGAGACCCAGTACTTC

d_gene: NA
j_gene: TRBJ1-6
abundance: NA
len: 14
v_gene: TRBV7-3
CDR3aa: CASSRRSDNSPLHF
CDR3nt: TGTGCCAGCAGCCGCCGCAGTGATAATTCACCCCTCCACTTT

d_gene: NA
j_gene: TRBJ2-5
abundance: once
len: 14
v_gene: TRBV7-9
CDR3aa: CASSLGVGGESEYF
CDR3nt: TGTGCCAGCAGCTTAGGGGTAGGGGGAGAATCGGAGTACTTC

d_gene: TRBD1
j_gene: TRBJ2-3
abundance: NA
len: 16
v_gene: TRBV5-6
CDR3aa: CASSSGRTGFTDTQYF
CDR3nt: TGTGCCAGCAGCTCGGGGCGGACAGGCTTCACAGATACGCAGTATTTT

d_gene: NA
j_gene: TRBJ2-7
abundance: NA
len: 14
v_gene: TRBV10-2
CDR3aa: CASRSDTGSGEQYF
CDR3nt: TGCGCCAGCAGATCGGACACAGGGAGTGGGGAGCAGTACTTC

d_gene: NA
j_gene: TRBJ2-1
abundance: few
len: 14
v_gene: TRBV18
CDR3aa: CASSPDWGNNEQFF
CDR3nt: TGTGCCAGCTCACCGGACTGGGGTAACAATGAGCAGTTCTTC

d_gene: NA
j_gene: TRBJ1-2
abundance: NA
len: 13
v_gene: TRBV19
CDR3aa: CASSTTPDYGYTF
CDR3nt: TGTGCCAGTAGTACGACACCCGACTATGGCTACACCTTC

d_gene: TRBD1
j_gene: TRBJ1-6
abundance: NA
len: 15
v_gene: TRBV5-6
CDR3aa: CASSIWDRENSPLHF
CDR3nt: TGTGCCAGCAGCATATGGGACAGGGAAAATTCACCCCTCCACTTT

d_gene: TRBD2
j_gene: TRBJ2-5
abundance: NA
len: 16
v_gene: TRBV18
CDR3aa: CASSPSAGGRQETQYF
CDR3nt: TGTGCCAGCTCACCCTCGGCGGGGGGACGACAAGAGACCCAGTACTTC

d_gene: NA
j_gene: TRBJ2-5
abundance: NA
len: 14
v_gene: TRBV5-4
CDR3aa: CASSSKAGRETQYF
CDR3nt: TGTGCCAGCAGCTCCAAAGCGGGTCGAGAGACCCAGTACTTC

d_gene: NA
j_gene: TRBJ1-2
abundance: NA
len: 12
v_gene: TRBV30
CDR3aa: CASWRALAGYTF
CDR3nt: TGTGCCTCCTGGAGGGCGCTTGCAGGCTACACCTTC

d_gene: TRBD1
j_gene: TRBJ1-5
abundance: NA
len: 13
v_gene: TRBV6-5
CDR3aa: CASREQGWQPQHF
CDR3nt: TGTGCCAGCAGGGAACAGGGGTGGCAGCCCCAGCATTTT

d_gene: NA
j_gene: TRBJ2-5
abundance: NA
len: 16
v_gene: TRBV5-6
CDR3aa: CASSPRWGLSGETQYF
CDR3nt: TGTGCCAGCAGCCCGAGGTGGGGATTGAGCGGAGAGACCCAGTACTTC

d_gene: TRBD1
j_gene: TRBJ2-5
abundance: NA
len: 13
v_gene: TRBV7-3
CDR3aa: CASSRTGEETQYF
CDR3nt: TGTGCCAGCAGCCGGACAGGGGAAGAGACCCAGTACTTC

d_gene: NA
j_gene: TRBJ1-1
abundance: NA
len: 15
v_gene: TRBV28
CDR3aa: CASSLAWGRITEAFF
CDR3nt: TGTGCCAGCAGTTTAGCATGGGGGCGAATTACTGAAGCTTTCTTT

d_gene: TRBD1
j_gene: TRBJ1-2
abundance: NA
len: 15
v_gene: TRBV9
CDR3aa: CASSGNQGQNYGYPF
CDR3nt: TGTGCCAGCAGCGGAAATCAGGGACAGAACTATGGCTACCCCTTC

d_gene: NA
j_gene: TRBJ1-2
abundance: NA
len: 15
v_gene: TRBV28
CDR3aa: CASSSRAAYNYGYTF
CDR3nt: TGTGCCAGCAGTTCGAGGGCAGCTTATAACTATGGCTACACCTTC

d_gene: NA
j_gene: TRBJ2-7
abundance: NA
len: 17
v_gene: TRBV7-8
CDR3aa: CASSFLHYLDGVYEQYF
CDR3nt: TGTGCCAGCAGCTTCCTACACTATCTTGACGGGGTGTACGAGCAGTACTTC

d_gene: TRBD1
j_gene: TRBJ1-6
abundance: NA
len: 14
v_gene: TRBV30
CDR3aa: CAWSSGQGDSPLHF
CDR3nt: TGTGCCTGGAGCTCCGGACAGGGAGATTCACCCCTCCACTTT

d_gene: NA
j_gene: TRBJ2-7
abundance: NA
len: 16
v_gene: TRBV4-2
CDR3aa: CASSQGLGQNTYEQYF
CDR3nt: TGTGCCAGCAGCCAGGGCCTCGGACAAAACACCTACGAGCAGTACTTC

d_gene: TRBD2
j_gene: TRBJ2-1
abundance: NA
len: 16
v_gene: TRBV4-3
CDR3aa: CASSQGPAGAYNEQFF
CDR3nt: TGCGCCAGCAGCCAAGGGCCAGCGGGGGCATACAATGAGCAGTTCTTC

d_gene: TRBD2
j_gene: TRBJ2-5
abundance: NA
len: 16
v_gene: TRBV7-2
CDR3aa: CASSWTSGGAQETQYF
CDR3nt: TGTGCCAGCAGCTGGACTAGCGGGGGGGCACAGGAGACCCAGTACTTC